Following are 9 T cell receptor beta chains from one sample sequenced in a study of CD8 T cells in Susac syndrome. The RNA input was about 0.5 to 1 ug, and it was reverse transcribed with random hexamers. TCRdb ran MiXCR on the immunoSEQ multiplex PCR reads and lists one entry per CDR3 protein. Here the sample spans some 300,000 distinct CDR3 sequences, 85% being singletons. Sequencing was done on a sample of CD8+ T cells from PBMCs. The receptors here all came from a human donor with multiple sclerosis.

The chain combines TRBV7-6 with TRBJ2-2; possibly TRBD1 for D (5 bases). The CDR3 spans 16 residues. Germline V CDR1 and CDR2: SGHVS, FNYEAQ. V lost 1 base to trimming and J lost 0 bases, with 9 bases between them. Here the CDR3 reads CASSLGQGANTGELFF. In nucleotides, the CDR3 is TGTGCCAGCAGCTTAGGGCAGGGCGCGAACACCGGGGAGCTGTTTTTT.

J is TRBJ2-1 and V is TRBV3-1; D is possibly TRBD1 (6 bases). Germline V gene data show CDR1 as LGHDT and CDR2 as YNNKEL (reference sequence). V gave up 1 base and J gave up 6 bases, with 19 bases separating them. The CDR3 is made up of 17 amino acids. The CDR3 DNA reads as TGTGCCAGCAGCCAAGTAACAGGGTGTTGCATCCCCAATGAGCAGTTCTTC. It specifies CASSQVTGCCIPNEQFF.

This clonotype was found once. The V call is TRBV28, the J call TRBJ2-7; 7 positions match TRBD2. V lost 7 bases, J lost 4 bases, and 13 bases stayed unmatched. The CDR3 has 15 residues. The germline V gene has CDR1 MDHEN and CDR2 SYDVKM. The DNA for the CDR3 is TGTGCCAGCACCCCGGTAAGCGGGAAAGCTTACGAGCAGTACTTC. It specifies CASTPVSGKAYEQYF.

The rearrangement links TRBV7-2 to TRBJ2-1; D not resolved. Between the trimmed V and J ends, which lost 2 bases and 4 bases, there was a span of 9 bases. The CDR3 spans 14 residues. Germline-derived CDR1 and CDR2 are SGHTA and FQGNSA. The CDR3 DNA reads TGTGCCAGCAGCTTATTAACGGGTTACAATGAGCAGTTCTTC. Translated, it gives CASSLLTGYNEQFF.

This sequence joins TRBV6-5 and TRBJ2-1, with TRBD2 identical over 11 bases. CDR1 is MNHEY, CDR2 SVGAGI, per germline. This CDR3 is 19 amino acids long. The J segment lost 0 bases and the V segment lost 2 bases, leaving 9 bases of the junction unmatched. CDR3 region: CASSYRVAGGPFSYNEQFF. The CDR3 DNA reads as TGTGCCAGCAGTTACCGGGTAGCGGGAGGGCCCTTCTCCTACAATGAGCAGTTCTTC.

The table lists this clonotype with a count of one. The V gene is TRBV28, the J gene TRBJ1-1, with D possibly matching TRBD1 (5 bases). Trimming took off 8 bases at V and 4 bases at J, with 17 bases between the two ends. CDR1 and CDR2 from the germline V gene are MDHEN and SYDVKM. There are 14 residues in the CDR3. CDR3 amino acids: CASEQVPYATEAFF. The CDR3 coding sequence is TGTGCCAGCGAACAGGTCCCCTACGCCACTGAAGCTTTCTTT.

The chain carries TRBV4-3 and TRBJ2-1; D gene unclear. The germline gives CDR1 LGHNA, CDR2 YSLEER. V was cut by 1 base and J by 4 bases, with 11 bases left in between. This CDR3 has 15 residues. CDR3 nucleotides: TGCGCCAGCAGCCAAGCGCTGGCAGGATACAATGAGCAGTTCTTC. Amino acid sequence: CASSQALAGYNEQFF.

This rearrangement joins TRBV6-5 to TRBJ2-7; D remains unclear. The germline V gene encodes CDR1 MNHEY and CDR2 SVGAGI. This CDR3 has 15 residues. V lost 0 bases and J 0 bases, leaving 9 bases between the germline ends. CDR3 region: CASSYSNRFSYEQYF. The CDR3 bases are TGTGCCAGCAGTTACTCGAACAGATTCTCCTACGAGCAGTACTTC.

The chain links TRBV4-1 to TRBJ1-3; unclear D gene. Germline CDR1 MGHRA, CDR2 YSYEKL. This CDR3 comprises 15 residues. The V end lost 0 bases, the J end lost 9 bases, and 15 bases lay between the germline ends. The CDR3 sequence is CASSQDRRTGGTIYF. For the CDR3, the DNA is TGCGCCAGCAGCCAAGATCGCCGGACGGGAGGCACCATATATTTT.